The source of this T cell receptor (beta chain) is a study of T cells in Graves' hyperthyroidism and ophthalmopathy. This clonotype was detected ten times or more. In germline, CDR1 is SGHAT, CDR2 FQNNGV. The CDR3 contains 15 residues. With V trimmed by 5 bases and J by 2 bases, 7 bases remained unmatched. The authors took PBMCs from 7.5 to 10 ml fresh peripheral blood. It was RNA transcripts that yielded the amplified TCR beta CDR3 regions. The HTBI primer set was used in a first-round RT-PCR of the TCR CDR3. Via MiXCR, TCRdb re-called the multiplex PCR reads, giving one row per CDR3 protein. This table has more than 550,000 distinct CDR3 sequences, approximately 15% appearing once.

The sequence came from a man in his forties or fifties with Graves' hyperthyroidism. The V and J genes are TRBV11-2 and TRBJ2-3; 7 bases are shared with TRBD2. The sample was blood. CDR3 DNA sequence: TGTGCCAGCAGCACCTCCCTAGCGGTCACAGATACGCAGTATTTT. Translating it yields CASSTSLAVTDTQYF.